These 27 T cell receptor beta chains came from one sample sequenced in a study of T cell responses to AZD1222 COVID-19 vaccine. This table comes from immunoSEQ multiplex PCR, and its TCRdb copy is limited to in-frame clones, with some not included. The sample has 95,000 or so clones, approximately 90% seen once; the top ten hold around 8.4%. The input for sequencing was peripheral blood, taken 28 days after the second AZD1222 dose. These receptors originate from an adult who received the AZD1222 COVID-19 vaccine.

This chain joins TRBV12-3 or TRBV12-4 and TRBJ1-5, with D possibly being TRBD1 (5 bases). Trimming shortened V by 5 bases and J by 7 bases, and 12 bases separated the two germline ends. This CDR3 is built from 13 residues. The CDR3 bases are TGTGCCAGCAGTGTGGGGCCCGAGCAGCCCCAGCATTTT. It yields the protein CASSVGPEQPQHF.

This clone was seen once. The chain carries TRBV30 and TRBJ1-1, with TRBD1 matching over 8 bases. The germline V gene has CDR1 GTSNPN and CDR2 SVGIG (reference sequence). J lost 4 bases, V lost 4 bases, and 8 bases had no gene match. This CDR3 region has 14 residues. The CDR3 DNA is TGTGCCTGGAACCAGGGGGCGTCGGGCACTGAAGCTTTCTTT. Residues: CAWNQGASGTEAFF.

The chain joins TRBV9 to TRBJ1-1; 8 positions agree with TRBD1. Unmatched junction bases numbered 6, after V lost 3 bases and J lost 5 bases. CDR1 and CDR2 (germline): SGDLS, YYNGEE. The CDR3 has 14 amino acids. The CDR3 protein is CASSESGGLTEAFF. The CDR3 nucleotides read TGTGCCAGCAGCGAATCAGGGGGCTTGACTGAAGCTTTCTTT.

The J gene is TRBJ2-7, the V gene TRBV10-3; 11 positions match TRBD2. The CDR3 is 13 amino acids. Germline V gene sequence: CDR1 ENHRY, CDR2 SYGVKD. V lost 9 bases and J lost 2; bases outside the gene matches: 3. CDR3 sequence (DNA): TGTGCCATTGGGACTAGCGGAACCTACGAGCAGTACTTC. This sequence encodes CAIGTSGTYEQYF.

The chain links TRBV18 to TRBJ1-1, with 9 nucleotides matching TRBD1. The J segment lost 7 bases and the V segment lost 4 bases, leaving 7 bases of the junction unmatched. Germline loops: CDR1 KGHSH, CDR2 LQKENI. The CDR3 has 14 amino acids. The CDR3 reads CASSRTGVENEAFF. CDR3 DNA sequence: TGTGCCAGCTCACGGACAGGGGTGGAAAATGAAGCTTTCTTT.

This clone was seen only once. The chain combines TRBV4-2 with TRBJ2-3; 10 bases agree with TRBD2. The CDR3 loop spans 15 amino acids. In germline, CDR1 is LGHNA, CDR2 YNFKEQ. The V gene end was trimmed by 4 bases and the J gene end by 3 bases; junction bases not matched to a gene: 4. CDR3 region: CASSRGTSVTDTQYF. CDR3 coding DNA: TGTGCCAGCAGCCGCGGGACTAGCGTAACAGATACGCAGTATTTT.

The chain employs TRBV29-1 and TRBJ1-2; no clear D. V was trimmed by 3 bases and J by 2 bases, leaving 4 bases between them. Germline lookup yields CDR1 SQVTM and CDR2 ANQGSEA. The CDR3 runs 11 residues. CDR3 coding DNA: TGCAGCGTTGAGAAGAACTATGGCTACACCTTC. Translating gives CSVEKNYGYTF.

V and J are TRBV28 and TRBJ1-4, with 9 bases that match TRBD1. The CDR3 extends over 13 amino acids. V was pared by 8 bases and J by 7 bases, with 5 bases of the junction left unmatched. The germline V gene has CDR1 MDHEN and CDR2 SYDVKM. The CDR3 DNA is TGTGCCAGCGTCGGGACAGGGATTGAAAAACTGTTTTTT. It encodes CASVGTGIEKLFF.

The chain couples TRBV28 to TRBJ1-5, with D tentatively TRBD1 (6 bases). The V and J ends lost 6 bases and 6 bases respectively, with 15 bases between them. The CDR3 contains 14 residues. The germline V gene has CDR1 MDHEN and CDR2 SYDVKM. CDR3: CASRANRVSQPQHF. DNA of the CDR3: TGTGCCAGCAGGGCCAACAGGGTAAGTCAGCCCCAGCATTTT.

V is TRBV19 and J is TRBJ1-1; tentatively, D is TRBD1 (5 bases). CDR1 and CDR2 (germline): LNHDA, SQIVND (reference sequence). Deletions cut 1 base from V and 10 bases from J, with 10 bases between. The CDR3 totals 12 residues. DNA of the CDR3: TGTGCCAGTAGTATAGGTGTCGGGGGAGCTTTCTTT. It codes for CASSIGVGGAFF.

In DNA form, the CDR3 reads TGTGCCATCAGTGGAGACATAGGGAGGGAAAAACTGTTTTTT. Protein product: CAISGDIGREKLFF. V and J are TRBV10-3 and TRBJ1-4; D remains ambiguous. Germline V gene sequence: CDR1 ENHRY, CDR2 SYGVKD. This CDR3 spans 14 amino acids. Trimming took off 4 bases at V and 8 bases at J, with 14 bases between the two ends.

J is TRBJ2-3 and V is TRBV28; perhaps TRBD2 as D (5 bases). V lost 4 bases and J lost 3, with 17 bases in between. Germline V lookup: CDR1 MDHEN, CDR2 SYDVKM. The CDR3 contains 16 residues. The CDR3 sequence is CASSSPATPGTDTQYF. In DNA, the CDR3 is TGTGCCAGCAGTTCCCCCGCGACGCCGGGAACAGATACGCAGTATTTT.

This chain links TRBV2 with TRBJ1-1; maybe TRBD1 (6 bases). Per germline, CDR1 SNHLY and CDR2 FYNNEI. V lost 7 bases to trimming and J lost 0 bases, with 12 bases between them. The CDR3 runs to 14 residues. CDR3 nucleotide sequence: TGTGCCAGCACCCAGGGGCGATTGAACACTGAAGCTTTCTTT. This sequence encodes CASTQGRLNTEAFF.

The V and J genes are TRBV19 and TRBJ1-5, with 7 bases lining up with TRBD1. J was trimmed by 2 bases and V by 7 bases; bases with no gene match: 14. The CDR3 sequence is 17 residues long. CDR1 and CDR2 (germline): LNHDA, SQIVND (reference sequence). CDR3 sequence (DNA): TGTGCCAGTAACGGCGGGACAGCACTAAGGGGCAATCAGCCCCAGCATTTT. Translating gives CASNGGTALRGNQPQHF.

V and J are TRBV29-1 and TRBJ2-3; D gene unclear. CDR1 is SQVTM, CDR2 ANQGSEA, per germline. The CDR3 has 13 residues. V shed 4 bases and J shed 0 bases, with 8 bases lying between them. The CDR3 DNA sequence: TGCAGCGTTGCAGTTCAGAGCACAGATACGCAGTATTTT. Its translation: CSVAVQSTDTQYF.

V and J are TRBV12-3 or TRBV12-4 and TRBJ1-1; D not resolved. The CDR3 consists of 13 residues. V was clipped by 3 bases and J by 3 bases, with 8 bases between them. The CDR3 DNA follows: TGTGCCAGCAGTTTGTACAGCTACACTGAAGCTTTCTTT. Amino acid sequence: CASSLYSYTEAFF.

The V gene is TRBV11-2, the J gene TRBJ2-1; no clear D. Trimming took 1 base from V and 0 from J, leaving 1 base between them. Germline CDR1 SGHAT, CDR2 FQNNGV. The CDR3 consists of 13 residues. The CDR3 sequence is CASSLVSYNEQFF. The CDR3 DNA follows: TGTGCCAGCAGCTTAGTCTCCTACAATGAGCAGTTCTTC.

The rearrangement links TRBV28 to TRBJ2-3; the D gene is possibly TRBD1 (6 bases). Trimming took off 9 bases at V and 3 bases at J, with 13 bases between the two ends. CDR1 and CDR2 from the germline V gene are MDHEN and SYDVKM. This CDR3 has 13 amino acids. Written as DNA, the CDR3 is TGTGCCAGTGGGCAGGGACAAACAGATACGCAGTATTTT. It is translated as CASGQGQTDTQYF. The full variable domain, with the rest looked up from reference TRBV28 and TRBJ2-3, is DVKVTQSSRYLVKRTGEKVFLECVQDMDHENMFWYRQDPGLGLRLIYFSYDVKMKEKGDIPEGYSVSREKKERFSLILESASTNQTSMYLCASGQGQTDTQYFGPGTRLTVL.

The gene calls are TRBV6-5 and TRBJ1-4; D may be TRBD1 (6 bases). This CDR3 contains 15 residues. Per the germline V gene, CDR1 is MNHEY and CDR2 is SVGAGI. Trimming removed 6 bases at V and 8 bases at J, with 19 bases between. The CDR3 DNA follows: TGTGCCAGCAGGGCGTTCGGGACACAAAGCGAAAAACTGTTTTTT. Translated: CASRAFGTQSEKLFF.

V is TRBV28 and J is TRBJ1-2, with D possibly TRBD1 on 5 matching bases. This CDR3 has 13 residues. Germline CDR1 is MDHEN and CDR2 is SYDVKM. V was shortened by 5 bases and J by 2 bases, with 9 bases between the two germline ends. CDR3: CASSPSGNYGYTF. CDR3 bases: TGTGCCAGCAGTCCGTCAGGGAACTATGGCTACACCTTC.

The count of this clone is one. This chain uses TRBV5-4 with TRBJ1-3; 7 bases agree with TRBD1. Germline-derived CDR1 and CDR2 are SGHNT and YYREEE (reference sequence). V gave up 4 bases and J gave up 4 bases; unmatched junction bases: 8. The CDR3 length is 15 residues. The DNA of the CDR3 is TGTGCCAGCAGCCTCGGGACAGCCTACGGAAACACCATATATTTT. This gives the protein CASSLGTAYGNTIYF.

The gene calls are TRBV27 and TRBJ2-5; the match to TRBD2 covers 7 bases. Trimming at V came to 2 bases and at J to 5 bases, leaving 5 bases not matched to a gene. The germline CDR1 and CDR2 sequences are MNHEY and SMNVEV (reference sequence). The CDR3 totals 14 residues. The CDR3 is CASSLRGSGETQYF. CDR3 nucleotides: TGTGCCAGCAGTTTACGCGGGAGTGGTGAGACCCAGTACTTC.

The CDR3 sequence: CAISESGPVGQPQHF. CDR3 nucleotide sequence: TGTGCCATCAGTGAGTCAGGGCCAGTCGGTCAGCCCCAGCATTTT. The chain recombines TRBV10-3 with TRBJ1-5; no reliable D call. Between the trimmed V and J ends, which lost 0 bases and 6 bases, there was a span of 12 bases. The CDR3 runs to 15 residues. Germline assignment: CDR1 ENHRY and CDR2 SYGVKD.

This chain joins TRBV6-5 and TRBJ2-7, with a tentative D call TRBD2 (5 bases). The CDR3 contains 14 residues. From germline, CDR1 is MNHEY and CDR2 SVGAGI. The V end was cut by 5 bases, the J end by 8 bases, with 19 bases between. The CDR3 here is CASSPRASHGKQYF. In DNA, the CDR3 is TGTGCCAGCAGTCCCCGGGCTAGCCACGGGAAGCAGTACTTC.

The V call is TRBV20-1, the J call TRBJ2-5; D remains unclear. With 6 bases removed from V and 2 bases from J, the gap between germline ends came to 7 bases. Germline V gene data show CDR1 as DFQATT and CDR2 as SNEGSKA (reference sequence). This CDR3 contains 11 residues. The CDR3 sequence is CSAGSQETQYF. CDR3 sequence (DNA): TGCAGTGCCGGCAGTCAAGAGACCCAGTACTTC.

This clone was picked up one time. The rearrangement uses TRBV9 and TRBJ1-2; D perhaps matches TRBD1 (5 bases). Germline V lookup: CDR1 SGDLS, CDR2 YYNGEE. Trimming took 0 bases from V and 2 from J, leaving 8 bases between them. The CDR3 sequence is 14 residues long. The CDR3 loop is CASSVGDGNYGYTF. The CDR3 coding sequence is TGTGCCAGCAGCGTAGGGGACGGGAACTATGGCTACACCTTC.

The rearrangement links TRBV9 to TRBJ2-7; D may be TRBD1 or TRBD2 (5 bases each). CDR1 and CDR2 (germline): SGDLS, YYNGEE. V lost 0 bases, J lost 9 bases, and 13 bases lay in between. The CDR3 is 13 residues long. The CDR3 sequence is CASSVGGSGRQYF. The CDR3 bases are TGTGCCAGCAGCGTAGGGGGGAGTGGTAGGCAGTACTTC.